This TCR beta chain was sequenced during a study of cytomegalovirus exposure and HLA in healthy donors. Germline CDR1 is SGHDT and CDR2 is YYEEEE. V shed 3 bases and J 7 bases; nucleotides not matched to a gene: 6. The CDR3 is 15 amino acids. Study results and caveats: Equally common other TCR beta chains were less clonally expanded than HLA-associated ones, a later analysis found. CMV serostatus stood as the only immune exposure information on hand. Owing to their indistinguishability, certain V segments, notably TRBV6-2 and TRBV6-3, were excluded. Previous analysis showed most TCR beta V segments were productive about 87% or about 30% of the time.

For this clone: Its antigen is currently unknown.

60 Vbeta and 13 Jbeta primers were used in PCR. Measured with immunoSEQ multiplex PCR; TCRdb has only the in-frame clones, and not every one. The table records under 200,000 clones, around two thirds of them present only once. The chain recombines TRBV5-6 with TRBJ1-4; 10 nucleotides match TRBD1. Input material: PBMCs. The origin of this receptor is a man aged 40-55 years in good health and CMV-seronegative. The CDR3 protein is CASSSRQGASEKLFF. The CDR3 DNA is TGTGCCAGCAGCTCGAGACAGGGGGCCAGTGAAAAACTGTTTTTT.